This entry lists 6 T cell receptor beta chains sequenced from one sample in a study of blood T cell repertoires in COVID-19. Method: immunoSEQ multiplex PCR; TCRdb's copy keeps in-frame clones and lacks some. The sample holds over 100,000 clones, 75% to 95% seen once. Sequenced sample: peripheral blood. The receptors stem from a man between 18 and 29 years old with acute or convalescent COVID-19.

This chain connects TRBV14 to TRBJ2-5; 13 bases fit TRBD2. CDR1 and CDR2 (germline): SGHDN, FVKESK. V gave up 2 bases and J gave up 2 bases; unmatched junction bases: 8. This CDR3 comprises 18 residues. This CDR3 is CASSQRGLAGRLQETQYF. Here the CDR3 DNA reads TGTGCCAGCAGCCAAAGGGGACTAGCGGGACGGTTACAAGAGACCCAGTACTTC.

This chain uses TRBV9 with TRBJ1-3, with a possible D match to TRBD1 (6 bases). The CDR3 consists of 16 residues. CDR1 and CDR2 (germline): SGDLS, YYNGEE. Trimming cost V 3 bases and J 12 bases, with 25 bases left between them. CDR3 sequence: CASSARARGESVHIYF. CDR3 bases: TGTGCCAGCAGCGCACGGGCCAGGGGTGAATCTGTTCACATATATTTT.

The chain couples TRBV7-2 to TRBJ1-1, with D tentatively TRBD1 (6 bases). This CDR3 is built from 13 residues. V lost 5 bases and J 3 bases, leaving 10 bases between the germline ends. Germline V gene lookup returns CDR1 SGHTA and CDR2 FQGNSA. Written as DNA, the CDR3 is TGTGCCAGCAGCCCTGGACAGTACACTGAAGCTTTCTTT. Protein sequence: CASSPGQYTEAFF.

V usage is TRBV27 and J usage is TRBJ1-1; D possibly corresponds to TRBD1 (5 bases). The CDR3 is 15 residues long. Germline V gene lookup returns CDR1 MNHEY and CDR2 SMNVEV (reference sequence). V was cut by 3 bases and J by 4 bases, with 15 bases left in between. For the CDR3, the DNA is TGTGCCAGCAGTTTGTGGGGCGCTTCTACCACTGAAGCTTTCTTT. It translates to CASSLWGASTTEAFF.

V and J are TRBV18 and TRBJ2-5; D is perhaps TRBD1 (6 bases). This CDR3 region has 14 residues. With 4 bases removed from V and 2 bases from J, the gap between germline ends came to 11 bases. Germline V gene sequence: CDR1 KGHSH, CDR2 LQKENI. The CDR3 DNA sequence: TGTGCCAGCTCACTAGGACAGAAGCAAGAGACCCAGTACTTC. It codes for CASSLGQKQETQYF. Complete variable domain (other parts from reference TRBV18 and TRBJ2-5): NAGVMQNPRHLVRRRGQEARLRCSPMKGHSHVYWYRQLPEEGLKFMVYLQKENIIDESGMPKERFSAEFPKEGPSILRIQQVVRGDSAAYFCASSLGQKQETQYFGPGTRLLVL.

The chain links TRBV4-1 to TRBJ2-7; 7 bases are shared with TRBD2. Trimming took 4 bases from V and 5 from J; bases not matched to a gene: 14. Germline assignment: CDR1 MGHRA and CDR2 YSYEKL. This CDR3 region has 16 residues. CDR3 region: CASSPAGARQFNEQYF. The DNA of the CDR3 is TGCGCCAGCAGCCCTGCGGGAGCCCGTCAATTCAACGAGCAGTACTTC.